These 8 T cell receptor beta chains were sequenced from one sample in a study of T cells expressing NK-cell markers (dated by TCRdb to about 2020). Receptor libraries were prepared by 5' RACE. The sequencer was an Illumina HiSeq 2000. The reads, reprocessed by TCRdb, yield one row per CDR3 protein sequence and no DNA. This sample's table carries roughly 180,000 distinct CDR3 sequences. Of the sample, just over 20% falls within the top ten clones. The sequencing input was blood T cells: a sorted CD56 or NKG2C T cell subset, CD4+ or CD8+ T cells, or bulk PBMC T cells (not recorded which). The receptors shown here come from a man between 18 and 69 years old in good health.

The chain couples TRBV5-6 to TRBJ1-4; TCRdb reports TRBD1, a call that lacks DNA to check it against. In germline, CDR1 is SGHDT, CDR2 YYEEEE. This CDR3 has 13 amino acids. This CDR3 is CASSAQGWEKLFF.

This chain connects TRBV6-2 or TRBV6-3 to TRBJ2-3. This CDR3 comprises 14 residues. CDR1 is MNHEY, CDR2 SVGEGT, per germline. This CDR3 reads CASSMGTSADTQYF.

This chain links TRBV9 with TRBJ2-7; without DNA, the TCRdb call of TRBD2 cannot be checked. CDR3 size: 14 residues. Germline V CDR1 and CDR2: SGDLS, YYNGEE. The CDR3 sequence is CASTRDYSSYEQYF.

The CDR3 sequence is CSARHTGSTEAFF. The chain couples TRBV20-1 to TRBJ1-1. The CDR3 is 13 amino acids. Germline V CDR1 and CDR2: DFQATT, SNEGSKA (reference sequence).

The chain recombines TRBV13 with TRBJ2-5; TCRdb proposes TRBD1, but this gene call is untestable without DNA. The CDR3 runs to 15 residues. CDR1 PRHDT and CDR2 FYEKMQ come from the germline V gene (reference sequence). Here the CDR3 reads CASSGPTGISETQYF.

V gene TRBV4-1 combines with J gene TRBJ2-7; TCRdb names TRBD1, which stays unverified in the absence of DNA. The CDR3 contains 14 residues. Germline CDR1 reads MGHRA; CDR2 reads YSYEKL. The CDR3 sequence: CASSQAMGVYEQYF.

The chain links TRBV20-1 to TRBJ2-7. Germline loops: CDR1 DFQATT, CDR2 SNEGSKA (reference sequence). This CDR3 is built from 14 residues. The CDR3 is CSARDLADSYEQYF.

The rearrangement uses TRBV12-3 or TRBV12-4 and TRBJ1-2. The CDR3 length is 13 residues. The chain's CDR3 is CASSFFTGMGYTF.